A selection of T cell receptor beta chains follows, all from one sample in a study of cytomegalovirus exposure and HLA in healthy donors. Here immunoSEQ multiplex PCR was the method, and the copy in TCRdb shows in-frame clones only, minus some. The sample records tens of thousands of clones, under 95% being singletons. Sequencing was done on a sample of PBMCs. The receptors derive from a man aged 18 to 30 in good health and CMV-seronegative. The CDR3 runs from the conserved cysteine through the conserved F or W. D genes are given only for firm matches. Not every row has a clone size; where given, it reads once, few, many or a size class.

v_call: TRBV29-1; j_call: TRBJ1-5; clone_size: -; d_call: TRBD1; cdr3_nt: TGCAGCGTCCAGACAGGGTGGGGTCAGCCCCAGCATTTT; cdr3_aa: CSVQTGWGQPQHF
v_call: TRBV10-3; j_call: TRBJ1-2; clone_size: once; d_call: TRBD1; cdr3_nt: TGTGCCAGCGGACAGGGGGGGGACTATGGCTACACCTTC; cdr3_aa: CASGQGGDYGYTF
v_call: TRBV5-1; j_call: TRBJ1-4; clone_size: -; d_call: -; cdr3_nt: TGCGCCAGCAGCGGCGGGGGATCTAATGAAAAACTGTTTTTT; cdr3_aa: CASSGGGSNEKLFF
v_call: TRBV29-1; j_call: TRBJ2-7; clone_size: -; d_call: TRBD1; cdr3_nt: TGCAGCGTTTCGATTGCAGGGGGAATACCTCCCACCTACGAGCAGTACTTC; cdr3_aa: CSVSIAGGIPPTYEQYF
v_call: TRBV5-6; j_call: TRBJ2-4; clone_size: -; d_call: -; cdr3_nt: TGTGCCAGCAGCTTGGGGACTACCTCTATAGCCAAAAACATTCAGTACTTC; cdr3_aa: CASSLGTTSIAKNIQYF
v_call: TRBV28; j_call: TRBJ2-2; clone_size: -; d_call: -; cdr3_nt: TGTGCCAGCAGTTTAACAGGCAACACCGGGGAGCTGTTTTTT; cdr3_aa: CASSLTGNTGELFF
v_call: TRBV5-4; j_call: TRBJ2-1; clone_size: -; d_call: -; cdr3_nt: TGTGCCAGCAGCTTGGGGGGGCGCAACTCCTACAATGAGCAGTTCTTC; cdr3_aa: CASSLGGRNSYNEQFF
v_call: TRBV2; j_call: TRBJ1-4; clone_size: -; d_call: TRBD1; cdr3_nt: TGTGCCAGCAGTGAAAAGACAGGGGGCAATGAAAAACTGTTTTTT; cdr3_aa: CASSEKTGGNEKLFF
v_call: TRBV19; j_call: TRBJ1-1; clone_size: -; d_call: -; cdr3_nt: TGTGCCAGTAGTATTGGTCCGGGCAGGGGGAACACTGAAGCTTTCTTT; cdr3_aa: CASSIGPGRGNTEAFF
v_call: TRBV6-6; j_call: TRBJ2-7; clone_size: -; d_call: TRBD2; cdr3_nt: TGTGCCAGCAGTTACGATGGGACTAGCGGATACGAGCAGTACTTC; cdr3_aa: CASSYDGTSGYEQYF
v_call: TRBV2; j_call: TRBJ2-3; clone_size: -; d_call: TRBD2; cdr3_nt: TGTGCCAGCAGTCTAGCGGGAGGGGCAGATACGCAGTATTTT; cdr3_aa: CASSLAGGADTQYF
v_call: TRBV27; j_call: TRBJ1-2; clone_size: once; d_call: -; cdr3_nt: TGTGCCAGCAGTTTGTCAGGGTTGGCCGGCGTTGGCTACACCTTC; cdr3_aa: CASSLSGLAGVGYTF
v_call: TRBV11-2; j_call: TRBJ2-3; clone_size: -; d_call: TRBD2; cdr3_nt: TGTGCCAGCAGCTTAGCTAGGACTAGCGGCACAGATACGCAGTATTTT; cdr3_aa: CASSLARTSGTDTQYF
v_call: TRBV21-1; j_call: TRBJ1-4; clone_size: -; d_call: -; cdr3_nt: TGTGCCAGCAGCTGTCGGGGGGTTGCAACTAATGAAAAACTGTTTTTT; cdr3_aa: CASSCRGVATNEKLFF
v_call: TRBV5-1; j_call: TRBJ2-1; clone_size: -; d_call: TRBD2; cdr3_nt: TGCGCCAGCAGCTTTCGACTAGCGGGAGGGCCCAATGAGCAGTTCTTC; cdr3_aa: CASSFRLAGGPNEQFF
v_call: TRBV13; j_call: TRBJ2-1; clone_size: -; d_call: TRBD2; cdr3_nt: TGTGCCAGCAGCTTGACTAGCGGGAGCCTTCCAGGCGAACCGTTCTTC; cdr3_aa: CASSLTSGSLPGEPFF
v_call: TRBV7-9; j_call: TRBJ1-1; clone_size: -; d_call: -; cdr3_nt: TGTGCCAGCAGCCATGACATCACTGAAGCTTTCTTT; cdr3_aa: CASSHDITEAFF
v_call: TRBV4-1; j_call: TRBJ2-7; clone_size: -; d_call: -; cdr3_nt: TGCGCCAGCAGCCAAGATCTGGCAGGGGGGACCGAGCAGTACTTC; cdr3_aa: CASSQDLAGGTEQYF
v_call: TRBV15; j_call: TRBJ1-2; clone_size: few; d_call: TRBD1; cdr3_nt: TGTGCCACCAGCAGAGATTTCGGACAGGGATATGGCTACACCTTC; cdr3_aa: CATSRDFGQGYGYTF
v_call: TRBV7-9; j_call: TRBJ2-1; clone_size: -; d_call: TRBD1; cdr3_nt: TGTGCCAGCAGCCCCGGGACAGGGTACTACAATGAGCAGTTCTTC; cdr3_aa: CASSPGTGYYNEQFF
v_call: TRBV6-4; j_call: TRBJ2-7; clone_size: -; d_call: TRBD1; cdr3_nt: TGTGCCAGCAGGAAGCGGACAGGGGACACCTACGAGCAGTACTTC; cdr3_aa: CASRKRTGDTYEQYF
v_call: TRBV7-3; j_call: TRBJ2-2; clone_size: -; d_call: TRBD2; cdr3_nt: TGTGCCAGCAGCCGACTAGCTCCTGACCCTGGGTACACCGGGGAGCTGTTTTTT; cdr3_aa: CASSRLAPDPGYTGELFF
v_call: TRBV7-3; j_call: TRBJ2-1; clone_size: few; d_call: TRBD2; cdr3_nt: TGTGCCAGCAGCTTAGGACTAGTCGGTCACAATGAGCAGTTCTTC; cdr3_aa: CASSLGLVGHNEQFF
v_call: TRBV4-1; j_call: TRBJ2-2; clone_size: -; d_call: -; cdr3_nt: TGCGCCAGCAGCCAAGATTCCGCCGGGGAGCTGTTTTTT; cdr3_aa: CASSQDSAGELFF
v_call: TRBV28; j_call: TRBJ1-4; clone_size: -; d_call: -; cdr3_nt: TGTGCCAGCAAAGGACACACTCCAACTAATGAAAAACTGTTTTTT; cdr3_aa: CASKGHTPTNEKLFF
v_call: TRBV7-9; j_call: TRBJ2-3; clone_size: -; d_call: TRBD2; cdr3_nt: TGTGCCAGCAGCCCGCTAGCGGGAGCCCGTGATAACACAGATACGCAGTATTTT; cdr3_aa: CASSPLAGARDNTDTQYF
v_call: TRBV4-1; j_call: TRBJ1-5; clone_size: -; d_call: -; cdr3_nt: TGCGCCAGCAGCCAAGAGGTAGTCCCCTATAGCAATCAGCCCCAGCATTTT; cdr3_aa: CASSQEVVPYSNQPQHF
v_call: TRBV11-2; j_call: TRBJ2-1; clone_size: -; d_call: -; cdr3_nt: TGTGCCAGCAGCTTAACTAGGAATGAGCAGTTCTTC; cdr3_aa: CASSLTRNEQFF
v_call: TRBV7-6; j_call: TRBJ2-1; clone_size: -; d_call: -; cdr3_nt: TGTGCCAGCAGCTTACAGGCCCCCTACAATGAGCAGTTCTTC; cdr3_aa: CASSLQAPYNEQFF
v_call: TRBV6-6; j_call: TRBJ2-1; clone_size: few; d_call: -; cdr3_nt: TGTGCCAGCAGTTATCCGGGCGGGACTCCTTCTAATGAGCAGTTCTTC; cdr3_aa: CASSYPGGTPSNEQFF
v_call: TRBV21-1; j_call: TRBJ2-7; clone_size: -; d_call: -; cdr3_nt: TGTGCCAGCAGCAAAGAGAAGGGTCAGGGGAACGAGCAGTACTTC; cdr3_aa: CASSKEKGQGNEQYF
v_call: TRBV5-1; j_call: TRBJ2-7; clone_size: -; d_call: -; cdr3_nt: TGCGCCAGCAGTCCCCACATCAGCTCCTACGAGCAGTACTTC; cdr3_aa: CASSPHISSYEQYF
v_call: TRBV19; j_call: TRBJ2-1; clone_size: -; d_call: -; cdr3_nt: TGTGCCAGTAGTACCGGACTTTCGGAGATAGGGAATGAGCAGTTCTTC; cdr3_aa: CASSTGLSEIGNEQFF
v_call: TRBV28; j_call: TRBJ1-5; clone_size: -; d_call: -; cdr3_nt: TGTGCCAGCAGTTTACGGGGGCCCCAGCATTTT; cdr3_aa: CASSLRGPQHF
v_call: TRBV4-2; j_call: TRBJ2-5; clone_size: once; d_call: -; cdr3_nt: TGTGCCAGCAGCCAAGATTCAGGGTTGGGAGAGACCCAGTACTTC; cdr3_aa: CASSQDSGLGETQYF
v_call: TRBV6-1; j_call: TRBJ2-7; clone_size: -; d_call: -; cdr3_nt: TGTGCCAGCAGCCGTGATGGCGGGACCTACGAGCAGTACTTC; cdr3_aa: CASSRDGGTYEQYF
v_call: TRBV5-6; j_call: TRBJ2-1; clone_size: -; d_call: TRBD1; cdr3_nt: TGTGCCAGCAGCTCCGGACAGGGTTCGGGGAATGAGCAGTTCTTC; cdr3_aa: CASSSGQGSGNEQFF
v_call: TRBV11-2; j_call: TRBJ1-4; clone_size: -; d_call: -; cdr3_nt: -; cdr3_aa: CASSFGQGGMGKLFF
v_call: TRBV7-9; j_call: TRBJ2-4; clone_size: -; d_call: -; cdr3_nt: TGTGCCAGCAGCGACTACCAAATGCTAGCCAAAAACATTCAGTACTTC; cdr3_aa: CASSDYQMLAKNIQYF
v_call: TRBV7-2; j_call: TRBJ2-1; clone_size: -; d_call: TRBD1; cdr3_nt: TGTGCCAGCAGCAACACAGGGGTTCCGTTCTTC; cdr3_aa: CASSNTGVPFF
v_call: TRBV30; j_call: TRBJ1-1; clone_size: -; d_call: -; cdr3_nt: TGTGCCTGGGGCCAGGGGATGGCTGAAGCTTTCTTT; cdr3_aa: CAWGQGMAEAFF
v_call: TRBV30; j_call: TRBJ2-3; clone_size: -; d_call: -; cdr3_nt: TGTGCCTGGAGTAGCTCCTATTATACGCAGTATTTT; cdr3_aa: CAWSSSYYTQYF
v_call: TRBV11-2; j_call: TRBJ2-1; clone_size: -; d_call: -; cdr3_nt: TGTGCCAGCAGCCCGGGGTCGCGGGGCGAGCAGTTCTTC; cdr3_aa: CASSPGSRGEQFF
v_call: TRBV29-1; j_call: TRBJ2-7; clone_size: -; d_call: TRBD1; cdr3_nt: TGCAGCGTTGCGGGACAGGGATTAGACGAGCAGTACTTC; cdr3_aa: CSVAGQGLDEQYF
v_call: TRBV7-8; j_call: TRBJ2-7; clone_size: few; d_call: -; cdr3_nt: TGTGCCAGCAGCTTAGTTCCGGGGGCCTACGAGCAGTACTTC; cdr3_aa: CASSLVPGAYEQYF